The 32 T cell receptor beta chains below were found in one sample sequenced in a study of neurological immune-mediated disorders. MiXCR was run by TCRdb on the 5' RACE reads, yielding one entry per CDR3 protein. The sample lists tens of thousands of distinct CDR3 sequences; roughly 4.4% were seen once. What was sequenced was PBMCs. The receptor source for this set is a man between 50 and 59 years old with multiple sclerosis.

The CDR3 protein is CASSLAGKTFNEQFF. Written as DNA, the CDR3 is TGCGCCAGCAGCTTGGCGGGGAAGACCTTCAATGAGCAGTTCTTC. The chain uses TRBV5-1 and TRBJ2-1, with D tentatively TRBD2 (5 bases). CDR1 SGHRS and CDR2 YFSETQ come from the germline V gene. The CDR3 loop spans 15 amino acids. V gave up 0 bases and J gave up 6 bases, with 13 bases separating them.

This clonotype was detected many times. The V and J genes are TRBV20-1 and TRBJ2-4; TRBD2 matches 12 bases. V shed 3 bases, J shed 8 bases, and the junction held 8 bases outside the gene matches. CDR1 and CDR2 (germline): DFQATT, SNEGSKA (reference sequence). The CDR3 is 15 amino acids. CDR3 region: CSARPTSGRLDIQYF. Here the CDR3 DNA reads TGCAGTGCTAGGCCGACTAGCGGGAGATTAGACATTCAGTACTTC.

This clonotype was counted at least ten times. This rearrangement joins TRBV5-1 to TRBJ2-1; 9 bases map to TRBD1. The CDR3 length is 20 residues. The germline V gene encodes CDR1 SGHRS and CDR2 YFSETQ. After removal of 4 bases from V and 4 bases from J, the junction contained 21 bases not matched to a gene. The CDR3 is CASSTADRGFAGREYNEQFF. The DNA for the CDR3 is TGCGCCAGCAGCACGGCGGACAGGGGATTCGCCGGGAGAGAGTACAATGAGCAGTTCTTC. The full variable domain, its missing parts supplied by reference TRBV5-1 and TRBJ2-1, is KAGVTQTPRYLIKTRGQQVTLSCSPISGHRSVSWYQQTPGQGLQFLFEYFSETQRNKGNFPGRFSGRQFSNSRSEMNVSTLELGDSALYLCASSTADRGFAGREYNEQFFGPGTRLTVL.

Ten or more counts support this clonotype. The chain joins TRBV11-2 to TRBJ1-1; D is possibly TRBD1 (5 bases). Trimming took 3 bases from V and 4 from J, leaving 12 bases between them. Germline assignment: CDR1 SGHAT and CDR2 FQNNGV. The CDR3 covers 14 residues. CDR3 DNA sequence: TGTGCCAGCAGCTTGGGGGGACCCAGCACTGAAGCTTTCTTT. This translates into CASSLGGPSTEAFF.

This clonotype was counted many times. The chain combines TRBV5-5 with TRBJ2-1; D unclear. CDR1 and CDR2 from the germline V gene are SGHKS and YYEKEE (reference sequence). The V and J ends lost 4 bases and 6 bases respectively, with 17 bases between them. There are 15 residues in the CDR3. The CDR3 sequence: CASSVEWGIGNEQFF. The CDR3 nucleotides read TGTGCCAGCAGCGTGGAATGGGGTATAGGCAATGAGCAGTTCTTC. Based on the CDR3 plus reference TRBV5-5 and TRBJ2-1, the full variable domain is DAGVTQSPTHLIKTRGQQVTLRCSPISGHKSVSWYQQVLGQGPQFIFQYYEKEERGRGNFPDRFSARQFPNYSSELNVNALLLGDSALYLCASSVEWGIGNEQFFGPGTRLTVL.

This clonotype was counted many times. The gene calls are TRBV7-9 and TRBJ1-5; D unclear. V shed 1 base and J shed 7 bases, with 5 bases lying between them. The CDR3 sequence is 12 residues long. Germline V lookup: CDR1 SEHNR, CDR2 FQNEAQ (reference sequence). In DNA, the CDR3 is TGTGCCAGCAGCTTAGGAGGACAGCCCCAGCATTTT. It translates to CASSLGGQPQHF. Full variable domain (missing parts from reference TRBV7-9 and TRBJ1-5): DTGVSQNPRHKITKRGQNVTFRCDPISEHNRLYWYRQTLGQGPEFLTYFQNEAQLEKSRLLSDRFSAERPKGSFSTLEIQRTEQGDSAMYLCASSLGGQPQHFGDGTRLSIL.

The sample holds many counts of this clonotype. The chain is built from TRBV5-1 and TRBJ1-1, with 8 positions matching TRBD1. Looked up from germline, CDR1 is SGHRS and CDR2 is YFSETQ. Trimming at V came to 5 bases and at J to 4 bases, leaving 4 bases not matched to a gene. This CDR3 spans 13 amino acids. In nucleotides, the CDR3 is TGCGCCAGCAGACAGGGGGAACTCACTGAAGCTTTCTTT. Protein sequence: CASRQGELTEAFF.

The table lists this clonotype with a few counts. This chain links TRBV12-3 or TRBV12-4 with TRBJ2-7; 10 bases line up with TRBD2. The CDR3 consists of 14 residues. Unmatched junction bases numbered 3, after V lost 1 base and J lost 6 bases. In DNA, the CDR3 is TGTGCCAGCAGTTTAGGGATAGCGGGAGGCGAGCAGTACTTC. Translation gives CASSLGIAGGEQYF.

This rearrangement joins TRBV27 to TRBJ2-3; 7 bases fit TRBD2. The CDR3 runs 15 residues. Germline loops: CDR1 MNHEY, CDR2 SMNVEV (reference sequence). V lost 7 bases and J lost 5; bases outside the gene matches: 12. The CDR3 nucleotides read TGTGCCAGCACCCCCTGGCGTGGGGAGGGAGATACGCAGTATTTT. This sequence encodes CASTPWRGEGDTQYF.

This clonotype has at least ten counts. CDR3 coding DNA: TGCAGTGCTAGAGATATGGGACAGGGGGCTCTGGAGACCCAGTACTTC. Translation: CSARDMGQGALETQYF. The rearrangement uses TRBV20-1 and TRBJ2-5; 12 bases fit TRBD1. The CDR3 sequence is 16 residues long. V gave up 0 bases and J gave up 5 bases; unmatched junction bases: 7. The germline gives CDR1 DFQATT, CDR2 SNEGSKA (reference sequence).

The V and J genes are TRBV5-1 and TRBJ2-1, with D perhaps being TRBD1 or TRBD2 (7 bases each). CDR3 length: 17 residues. Germline V gene sequence: CDR1 SGHRS, CDR2 YFSETQ. Trimming removed 4 bases from V and 2 bases from J, with 19 bases in between. The CDR3 spells CASSGGAGGEAYNEQFF. Written as DNA, the CDR3 is TGCGCCAGCAGCGGGGGAGCAGGGGGGGAGGCCTACAATGAGCAGTTCTTC.

This clonotype was counted ten times or more. The chain links TRBV6-2 or TRBV6-3 to TRBJ2-5, with D possibly matching TRBD2 (7 bases). From germline, CDR1 is MNHEY and CDR2 SVGEGT. V lost 2 bases and J 4 bases, leaving 14 bases between the germline ends. The CDR3 length is 15 residues. The CDR3 DNA is TGTGCCAGCAGTTACGGGGGGGCTGGAGGAGAGACCCAGTACTTC. Its protein is CASSYGGAGGETQYF.

This clonotype has a handful of counts. The gene calls are TRBV3-1 and TRBJ2-1, with TRBD2 matching over 8 bases. Germline V CDR1 and CDR2: LGHDT, YNNKEL (reference sequence). With V trimmed by 5 bases and J by 4 bases, 10 bases remained unmatched. The CDR3 contains 16 residues. CDR3 residues: CASSTGAGDLYNEQFF. As DNA, the CDR3 is TGTGCCAGCAGCACGGGAGCGGGAGATTTGTACAATGAGCAGTTCTTC.

This clonotype occurred a few times. The chain is built from TRBV20-1 and TRBJ1-4; a weak D match, TRBD1 (6 bases). Germline assignment: CDR1 DFQATT and CDR2 SNEGSKA (reference sequence). This CDR3 comprises 14 residues. V was shortened by 5 bases and J by 5 bases, with 15 bases between the two germline ends. The CDR3 DNA reads as TGCAGTGCTCTTCCGGACAGATTAAATGAAAAACTGTTTTTT. It translates to CSALPDRLNEKLFF.

This clonotype was seen repeatedly, ten times or more. The rearrangement joins TRBV6-5 to TRBJ2-7; the D gene could be TRBD1 or TRBD2 (5 bases each). CDR3 length: 14 amino acids. V gave up 5 bases and J gave up 2 bases, with 13 bases separating them. Germline assignment: CDR1 MNHEY and CDR2 SVGAGI. The CDR3 DNA is TGTGCCAGCAGTACCCGGGACCGGGCCTACGAGCAGTACTTC. It translates to CASSTRDRAYEQYF.

This clonotype was recorded many times. The chain has TRBV28 and TRBJ2-3, with D possibly called TRBD1 or TRBD2 (5 bases each). Germline assignment: CDR1 MDHEN and CDR2 SYDVKM. V lost 6 bases to trimming and J lost 4 bases, with 14 bases between them. CDR3 length: 14 amino acids. CDR3 residues: CASSRGRSADTQYF. Written as DNA, the CDR3 is TGTGCCAGCAGCCGGGGACGGTCCGCAGATACGCAGTATTTT.

There are a few counts of this clonotype. Its ends do not fully match the called genes, so a read error is possible. V and J are TRBV27 and TRBJ1-5; TRBD1 is a possible D gene (5 bases). This CDR3 has 13 amino acids. The germline V gene encodes CDR1 MNHEY and CDR2 SMNVEV (reference sequence). The CDR3 coding sequence is TGTGCCAGCAGTTTAGGGGGTCGTCAGCCCCAGAATTTT. Amino acid sequence: CASSLGGRQPQNF.

This clonotype was detected many times. The chain has TRBV5-1 and TRBJ1-1; D might be TRBD1 (5 bases). Germline V lookup: CDR1 SGHRS, CDR2 YFSETQ. Between the trimmed V and J ends, which lost 5 bases and 1 base, there was a span of 15 bases. This CDR3 comprises 15 residues. The CDR3 coding sequence is TGCGCCAGCAGACAGGAGCCGGTTCGGAACACTGAAGCTTTCTTT. Translated, it gives CASRQEPVRNTEAFF. Together with reference TRBV5-1 and TRBJ1-1, the CDR3 gives the full variable domain: KAGVTQTPRYLIKTRGQQVTLSCSPISGHRSVSWYQQTPGQGLQFLFEYFSETQRNKGNFPGRFSGRQFSNSRSEMNVSTLELGDSALYLCASRQEPVRNTEAFFGQGTRLTVV.

This clonotype was seen at least ten times. This chain joins TRBV20-1 and TRBJ2-7; D is perhaps TRBD1 (6 bases). V was clipped by 6 bases and J by 3 bases, with 18 bases between them. The CDR3 is made up of 14 amino acids. Germline CDR1 is DFQATT and CDR2 is SNEGSKA (reference sequence). The DNA for the CDR3 is TGCAGTGCAACGTCCGGGACAAATTTCTACGAGCAGTACTTC. Protein product: CSATSGTNFYEQYF.

Worth noting for this clonotype: This may be a read error, as it is one base from a much larger clone. The chain employs TRBV29-1 and TRBJ1-1; D uncertain. Looked up from germline, CDR1 is SQVTM and CDR2 is ANQGSEA. V was trimmed by 0 bases and J by 6 bases, leaving 8 bases between them. The length of the CDR3 is 12 residues. The CDR3 coding sequence is TGCAGCGTTGAAGATACGGTGGCTGAAGCTTTCTTT. Translating it yields CSVEDTVAEAFF.

This clonotype was seen many times. V is TRBV7-3 and J is TRBJ2-3, with 7 bases lining up with TRBD2. Trimming cost V 0 bases and J 3 bases; bases outside gene matches: 6. The CDR3 has 16 amino acids. In germline, CDR1 is SGHTA, CDR2 FQGTGA. The CDR3 bases are TGTGCCAGCAGCTTAACGGGCGGGAGAGGGACAGATACGCAGTATTTT. This encodes CASSLTGGRGTDTQYF. Looking up the rest from reference TRBV7-3 and TRBJ2-3 gives the full variable domain: GAGVSQTPSNKVTEKGKYVELRCDPISGHTALYWYRQSLGQGPEFLIYFQGTGAADDSGLPNDRFFAVRPEGSVSTLKIQRTERGDSAVYLCASSLTGGRGTDTQYFGPGTRLTVL.

The chain has TRBV6-4 and TRBJ2-3; the D is unclear. There are 13 residues in the CDR3. V gave up 2 bases and J gave up 4 bases, with 7 bases separating them. Germline CDR1 is MRHNA and CDR2 is SNTAGT. The CDR3 protein is CASSDGGADTQYF. Here the CDR3 DNA reads TGTGCCAGCAGTGACGGTGGGGCAGATACGCAGTATTTT.

This clonotype was seen many times. The chain uses TRBV30 and TRBJ2-1; D possibly corresponds to TRBD2 (6 bases). CDR3 size: 13 residues. V was shortened by 8 bases and J by 0 bases, with 11 bases between the two germline ends. Per the germline V gene, CDR1 is GTSNPN and CDR2 is SVGIG (reference sequence). CDR3 nucleotide sequence: TGTGCCCGGGGGACCGTCTCCTACAATGAGCAGTTCTTC. Translated: CARGTVSYNEQFF.

This clonotype was seen repeatedly, ten times or more. CDR3: CASSFVGLENNEQFF. Written as DNA, the CDR3 is TGCGCCAGCAGCTTCGTAGGACTAGAGAACAATGAGCAGTTCTTC. The rearrangement links TRBV5-1 to TRBJ2-1; TRBD2 agrees at 7 bases. Germline V gene data show CDR1 as SGHRS and CDR2 as YFSETQ. V was pared by 2 bases and J by 5 bases, with 7 bases of the junction left unmatched. The length of the CDR3 is 15 residues.

This clonotype was detected ten times or more. The J gene is TRBJ2-6, the V gene TRBV29-1, with D hard to call. Germline V gene sequence: CDR1 SQVTM, CDR2 ANQGSEA. The CDR3 totals 12 residues. Trimming pared 7 bases from V and 3 bases from J, leaving 7 bases between. The CDR3 sequence: CSAKGGANVLTF. The CDR3 region has the DNA TGCAGCGCCAAGGGTGGGGCCAACGTCCTGACTTTC.

This clonotype was counted many times. The chain couples TRBV5-1 to TRBJ2-2, with 8 bases matching TRBD1. Germline V gene lookup returns CDR1 SGHRS and CDR2 YFSETQ. The V and J ends lost 4 bases and 3 bases, in that order; junction bases with no gene match: 2. The CDR3 has 14 amino acids. The CDR3 nucleotides are TGCGCCAGCAGCCCGACAGGGGACACCGGGGAGCTGTTTTTT. This sequence encodes CASSPTGDTGELFF.

The chain has TRBV7-6 and TRBJ2-1; 9 bases fit TRBD2. Germline lookup yields CDR1 SGHVS and CDR2 FNYEAQ. V lost 2 bases to trimming and J lost 0 bases; unmatched junction nucleotides: 5. The length of the CDR3 is 17 residues. The chain's CDR3 is CASSLSRAGGSYNEQFF. DNA of the CDR3: TGTGCCAGCAGCTTATCTCGAGCGGGAGGCTCCTACAATGAGCAGTTCTTC.

There are many counts of this clonotype. The chain uses TRBV12-3 or TRBV12-4 and TRBJ2-5; no firm D call. V dropped 6 bases and J dropped 4 bases, with 12 bases sitting between them. The CDR3 sequence is 13 residues long. For the CDR3, the DNA is TGTGCCAGCAGGCAGAGTTGGGGAGAGACCCAGTACTTC. This gives the protein CASRQSWGETQYF.

This clonotype was counted at least ten times. V usage is TRBV5-6 and J usage is TRBJ2-1; a possible D gene is TRBD2 (6 bases). Germline loops: CDR1 SGHDT, CDR2 YYEEEE. This CDR3 comprises 13 residues. V dropped 1 base and J dropped 8 bases, with 10 bases sitting between them. The CDR3 protein is CASSLLATDEQFF. Here the CDR3 DNA reads TGTGCCAGCAGCTTGCTAGCGACGGATGAGCAGTTCTTC.

This clonotype was detected ten times or more. This chain joins TRBV4-1 and TRBJ2-3; D remains ambiguous. The germline V and J ends were trimmed by 0 bases and 4 bases, with 14 bases remaining between them. CDR3 length equals 16 residues. The V gene's germline CDR1 is MGHRA and CDR2 YSYEKL. CDR3 residues: CASSQDLRPPPDTQYF. In nucleotides, the CDR3 is TGCGCCAGCAGCCAAGATCTGAGGCCACCCCCAGATACGCAGTATTTT.

This clonotype showed up many times. This chain joins TRBV5-1 and TRBJ2-1, with 9 bases lining up with TRBD2. Looked up from germline, CDR1 is SGHRS and CDR2 is YFSETQ. With 2 bases clipped from V and 8 bases from J, the junction kept 5 bases outside the gene matches. CDR3 length equals 14 residues. The chain's CDR3 is CASSFSGRMDEQFF. CDR3 bases: TGCGCCAGCAGCTTTAGCGGGAGAATGGATGAGCAGTTCTTC.

This clonotype was seen many times. V and J are TRBV5-1 and TRBJ2-5; tentative D call: TRBD2 (5 bases). The germline V gene encodes CDR1 SGHRS and CDR2 YFSETQ. V was cut by 0 bases and J by 2 bases, with 14 bases left in between. The CDR3 loop spans 16 amino acids. CDR3 sequence: CASSLGPWRRQETQYF. CDR3 sequence (DNA): TGCGCCAGCAGCTTGGGCCCCTGGAGGAGGCAAGAGACCCAGTACTTC.